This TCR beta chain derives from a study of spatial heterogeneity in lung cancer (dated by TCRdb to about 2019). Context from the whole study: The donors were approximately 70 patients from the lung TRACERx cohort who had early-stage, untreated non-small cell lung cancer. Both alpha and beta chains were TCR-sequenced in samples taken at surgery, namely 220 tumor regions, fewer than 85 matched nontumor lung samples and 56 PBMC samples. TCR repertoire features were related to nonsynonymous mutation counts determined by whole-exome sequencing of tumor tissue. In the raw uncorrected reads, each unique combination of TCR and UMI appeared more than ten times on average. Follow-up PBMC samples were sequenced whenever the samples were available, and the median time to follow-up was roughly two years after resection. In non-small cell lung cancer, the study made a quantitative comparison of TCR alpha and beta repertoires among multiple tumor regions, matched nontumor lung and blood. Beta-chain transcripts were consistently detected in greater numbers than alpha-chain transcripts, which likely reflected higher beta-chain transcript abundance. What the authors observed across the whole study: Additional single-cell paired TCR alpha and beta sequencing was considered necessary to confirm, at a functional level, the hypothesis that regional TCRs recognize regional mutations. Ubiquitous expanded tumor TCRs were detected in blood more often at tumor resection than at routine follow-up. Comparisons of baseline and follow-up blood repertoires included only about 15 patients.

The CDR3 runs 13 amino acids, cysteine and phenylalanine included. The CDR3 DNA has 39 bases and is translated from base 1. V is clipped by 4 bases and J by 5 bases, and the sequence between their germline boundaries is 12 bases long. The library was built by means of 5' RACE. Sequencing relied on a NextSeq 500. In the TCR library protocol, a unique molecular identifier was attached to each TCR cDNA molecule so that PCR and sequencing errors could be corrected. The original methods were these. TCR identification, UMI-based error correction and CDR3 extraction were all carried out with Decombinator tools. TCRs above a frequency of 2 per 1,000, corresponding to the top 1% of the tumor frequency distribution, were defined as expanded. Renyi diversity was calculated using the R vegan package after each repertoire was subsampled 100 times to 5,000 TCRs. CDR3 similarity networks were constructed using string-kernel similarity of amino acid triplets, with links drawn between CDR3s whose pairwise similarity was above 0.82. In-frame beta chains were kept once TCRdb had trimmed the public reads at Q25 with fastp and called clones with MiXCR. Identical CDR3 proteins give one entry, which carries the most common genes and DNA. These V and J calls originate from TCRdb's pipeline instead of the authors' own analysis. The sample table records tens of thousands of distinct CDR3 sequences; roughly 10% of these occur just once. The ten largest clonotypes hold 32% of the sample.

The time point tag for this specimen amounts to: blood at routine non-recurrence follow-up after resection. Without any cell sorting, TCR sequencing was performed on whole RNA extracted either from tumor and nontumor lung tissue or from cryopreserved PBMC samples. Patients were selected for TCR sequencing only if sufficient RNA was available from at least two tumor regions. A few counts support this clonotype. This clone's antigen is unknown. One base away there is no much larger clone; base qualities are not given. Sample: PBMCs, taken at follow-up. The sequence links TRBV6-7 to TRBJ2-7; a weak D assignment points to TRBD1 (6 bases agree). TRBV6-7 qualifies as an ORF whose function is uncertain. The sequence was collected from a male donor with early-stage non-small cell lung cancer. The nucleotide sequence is TGTGCCAGCAGTTTCCAGGGGCGCCACGAGCAGTACTTC. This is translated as CASSFQGRHEQYF.